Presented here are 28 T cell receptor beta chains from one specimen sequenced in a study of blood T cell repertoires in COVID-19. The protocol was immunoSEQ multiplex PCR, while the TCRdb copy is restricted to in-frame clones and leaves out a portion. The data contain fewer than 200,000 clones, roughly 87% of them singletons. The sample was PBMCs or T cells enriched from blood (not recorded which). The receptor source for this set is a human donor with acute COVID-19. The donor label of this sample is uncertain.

DNA of the CDR3: TGTGCCAGCCGAAGGACAGCGTCTAACTATGGCTACACCTTC. Protein product: CASRRTASNYGYTF. The chain joins TRBV27 to TRBJ1-2, with D possibly being TRBD1 (6 bases). Trimming removed 8 bases at V and 0 bases at J, with 13 bases between. From germline, CDR1 is MNHEY and CDR2 SMNVEV (reference sequence). This CDR3 region has 14 residues.

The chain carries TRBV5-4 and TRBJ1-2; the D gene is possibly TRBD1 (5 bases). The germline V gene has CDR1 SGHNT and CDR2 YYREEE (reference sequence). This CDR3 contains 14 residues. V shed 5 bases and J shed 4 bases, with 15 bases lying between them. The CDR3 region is CASRRTGHSYGYTF. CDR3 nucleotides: TGTGCCAGCAGGCGAACTGGACACAGCTATGGCTACACCTTC.

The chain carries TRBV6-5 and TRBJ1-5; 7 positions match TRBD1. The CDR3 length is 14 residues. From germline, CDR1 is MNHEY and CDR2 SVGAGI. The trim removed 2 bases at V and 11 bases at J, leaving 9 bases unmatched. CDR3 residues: CASSYTGDSGTQHF. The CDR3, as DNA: TGTGCCAGCAGTTACACAGGGGACTCCGGGACCCAGCATTTT.

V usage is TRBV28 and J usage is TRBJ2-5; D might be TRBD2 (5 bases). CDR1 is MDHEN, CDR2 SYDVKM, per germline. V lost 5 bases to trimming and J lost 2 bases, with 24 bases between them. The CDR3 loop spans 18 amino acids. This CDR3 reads CASSTSYPRNNRQETQYF. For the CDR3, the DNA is TGTGCCAGCAGTACTAGTTACCCAAGGAACAATAGGCAAGAGACCCAGTACTTC.

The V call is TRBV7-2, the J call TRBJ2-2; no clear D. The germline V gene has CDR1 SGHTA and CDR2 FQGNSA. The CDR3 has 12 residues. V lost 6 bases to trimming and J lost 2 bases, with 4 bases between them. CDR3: CASRSNTGELFF. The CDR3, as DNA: TGTGCCAGCAGGAGTAACACCGGGGAGCTGTTTTTT.

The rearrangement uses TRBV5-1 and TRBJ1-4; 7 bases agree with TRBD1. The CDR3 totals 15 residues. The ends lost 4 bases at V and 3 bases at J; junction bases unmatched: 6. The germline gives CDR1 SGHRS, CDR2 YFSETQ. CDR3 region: CASSRTGTANEKLFF. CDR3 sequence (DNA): TGCGCCAGCAGCAGGACCGGGACAGCTAATGAAAAACTGTTTTTT.

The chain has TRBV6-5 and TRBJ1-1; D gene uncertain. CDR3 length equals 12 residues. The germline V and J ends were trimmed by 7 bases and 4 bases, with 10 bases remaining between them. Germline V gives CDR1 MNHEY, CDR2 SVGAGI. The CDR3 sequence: CASTPQATEAFF. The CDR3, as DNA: TGTGCCAGCACCCCTCAAGCCACTGAAGCTTTCTTT.

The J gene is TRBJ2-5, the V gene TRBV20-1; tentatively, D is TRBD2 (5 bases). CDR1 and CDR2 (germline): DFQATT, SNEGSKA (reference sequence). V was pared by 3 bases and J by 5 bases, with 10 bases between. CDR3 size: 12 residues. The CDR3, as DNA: TGCAGTGCTAGTCGGCGGGTTGAGACCCAGTACTTC. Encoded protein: CSASRRVETQYF.

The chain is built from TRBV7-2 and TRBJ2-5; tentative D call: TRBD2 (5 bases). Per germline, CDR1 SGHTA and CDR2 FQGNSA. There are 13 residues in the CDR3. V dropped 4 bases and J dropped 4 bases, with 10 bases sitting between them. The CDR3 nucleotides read TGTGCCAGCAGCTCCCAAGCGGCAGAGACCCAGTACTTC. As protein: CASSSQAAETQYF. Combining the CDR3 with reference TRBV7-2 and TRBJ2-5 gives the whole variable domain GAGVSQSPSNKVTEKGKDVELRCDPISGHTALYWYRQSLGQGLEFLIYFQGNSAPDKSGLPSDRFSAERTGGSVSTLTIQRTQQEDSAVYLCASSSQAAETQYFGPGTRLLVL.

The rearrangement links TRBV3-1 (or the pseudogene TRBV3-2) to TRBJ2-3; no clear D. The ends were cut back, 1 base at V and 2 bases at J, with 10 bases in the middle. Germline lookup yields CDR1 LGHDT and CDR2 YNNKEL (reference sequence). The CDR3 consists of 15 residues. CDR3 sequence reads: CASSQVFSITDTQYF. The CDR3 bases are TGTGCCAGCAGCCAAGTTTTTTCTATCACAGATACGCAGTATTTT.

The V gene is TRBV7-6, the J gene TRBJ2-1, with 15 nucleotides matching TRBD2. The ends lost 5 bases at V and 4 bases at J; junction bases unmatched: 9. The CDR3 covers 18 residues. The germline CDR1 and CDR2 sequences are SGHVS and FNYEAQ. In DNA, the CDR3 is TGTGCCAGCAGCCCGCGGACTAGCGGGGGGGCATCGTACAATGAGCAGTTCTTC. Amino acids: CASSPRTSGGASYNEQFF.

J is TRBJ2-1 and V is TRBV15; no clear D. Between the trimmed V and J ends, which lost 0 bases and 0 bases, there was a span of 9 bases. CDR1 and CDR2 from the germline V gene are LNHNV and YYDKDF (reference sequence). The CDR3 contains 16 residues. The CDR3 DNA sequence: TGTGCCACCAGCAGAGATCGGAGAGGCTCCTACAATGAGCAGTTCTTC. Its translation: CATSRDRRGSYNEQFF.

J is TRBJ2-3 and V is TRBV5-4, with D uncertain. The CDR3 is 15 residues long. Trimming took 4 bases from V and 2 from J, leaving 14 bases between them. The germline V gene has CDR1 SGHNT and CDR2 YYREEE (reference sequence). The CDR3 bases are TGTGCCAGCAGCCCCCGCGGAGCTGCCACAGATACGCAGTATTTT. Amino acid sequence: CASSPRGAATDTQYF.

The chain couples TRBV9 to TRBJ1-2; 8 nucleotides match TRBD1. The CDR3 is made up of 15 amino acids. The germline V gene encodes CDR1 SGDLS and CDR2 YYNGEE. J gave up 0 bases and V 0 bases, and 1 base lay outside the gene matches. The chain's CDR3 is CASSVGDRTNYGYTF. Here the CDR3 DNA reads TGTGCCAGCAGCGTAGGGGACAGGACTAACTATGGCTACACCTTC.

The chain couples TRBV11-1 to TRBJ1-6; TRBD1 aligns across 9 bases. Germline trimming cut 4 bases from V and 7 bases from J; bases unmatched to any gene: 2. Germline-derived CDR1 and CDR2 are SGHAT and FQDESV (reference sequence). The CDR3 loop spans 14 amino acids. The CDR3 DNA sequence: TGTGCCAGCAGCTCCACAGGGGGCAATTCACCCCTCCACTTT. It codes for CASSSTGGNSPLHF.

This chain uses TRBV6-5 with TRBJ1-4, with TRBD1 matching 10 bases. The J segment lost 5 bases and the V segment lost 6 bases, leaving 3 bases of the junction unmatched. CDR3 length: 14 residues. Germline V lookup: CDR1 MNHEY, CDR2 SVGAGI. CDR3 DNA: TGTGCCAGCAGCGGACAGGGGGGAAATGAAAAACTGTTTTTT. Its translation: CASSGQGGNEKLFF.

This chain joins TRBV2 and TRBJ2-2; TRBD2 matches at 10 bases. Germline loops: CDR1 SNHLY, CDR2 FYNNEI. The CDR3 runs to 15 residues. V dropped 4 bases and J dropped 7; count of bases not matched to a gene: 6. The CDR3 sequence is CASSVSGGADGELFF. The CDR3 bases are TGTGCCAGCAGTGTCAGCGGGGGGGCCGACGGGGAGCTGTTTTTT.

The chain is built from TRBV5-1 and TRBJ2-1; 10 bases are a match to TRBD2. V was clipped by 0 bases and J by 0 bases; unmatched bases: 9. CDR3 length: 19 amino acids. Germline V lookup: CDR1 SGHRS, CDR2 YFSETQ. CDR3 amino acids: CASSLVVAGGPSSYNEQFF. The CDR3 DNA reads TGCGCCAGCAGCTTGGTGGTAGCGGGGGGCCCTAGCTCCTACAATGAGCAGTTCTTC.

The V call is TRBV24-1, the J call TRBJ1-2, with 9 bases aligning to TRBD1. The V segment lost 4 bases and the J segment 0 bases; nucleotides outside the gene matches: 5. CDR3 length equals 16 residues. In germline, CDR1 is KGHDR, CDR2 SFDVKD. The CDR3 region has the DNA TGTGCCACCAGTGACTATGGGACAGGGACTAACTATGGCTACACCTTC. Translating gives CATSDYGTGTNYGYTF.

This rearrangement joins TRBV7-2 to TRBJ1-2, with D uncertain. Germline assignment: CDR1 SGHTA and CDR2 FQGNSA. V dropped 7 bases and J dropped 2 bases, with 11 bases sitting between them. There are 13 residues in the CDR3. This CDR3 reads CASTKTSNYGYTF. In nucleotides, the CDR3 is TGTGCCAGCACCAAGACTTCGAACTATGGCTACACCTTC.

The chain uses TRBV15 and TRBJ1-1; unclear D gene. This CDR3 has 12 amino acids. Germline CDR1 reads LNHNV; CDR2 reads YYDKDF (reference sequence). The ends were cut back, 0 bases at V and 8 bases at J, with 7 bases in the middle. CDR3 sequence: CATSREVREAFF. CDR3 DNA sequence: TGTGCCACCAGCAGAGAAGTCAGAGAAGCTTTCTTT.

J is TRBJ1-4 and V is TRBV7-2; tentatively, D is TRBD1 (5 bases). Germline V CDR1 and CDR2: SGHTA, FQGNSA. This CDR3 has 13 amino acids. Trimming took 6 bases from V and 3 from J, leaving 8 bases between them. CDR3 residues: CASRGGSNEKLFF. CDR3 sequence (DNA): TGTGCCAGCAGGGGGGGGTCTAATGAAAAACTGTTTTTT.

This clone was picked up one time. The CDR3 region has the DNA TGTGCCAGCAGCCCCAGGACAGGGGGCATGAACACTGAAGCTTTCTTT. It yields the protein CASSPRTGGMNTEAFF. The genes are TRBV11-1 and TRBJ1-1, with TRBD1 matching 11 bases. The length of the CDR3 is 16 residues. Germline V gene data show CDR1 as SGHAT and CDR2 as FQDESV (reference sequence). Trimming at V came to 5 bases and at J to 0 bases, leaving 5 bases not matched to a gene.

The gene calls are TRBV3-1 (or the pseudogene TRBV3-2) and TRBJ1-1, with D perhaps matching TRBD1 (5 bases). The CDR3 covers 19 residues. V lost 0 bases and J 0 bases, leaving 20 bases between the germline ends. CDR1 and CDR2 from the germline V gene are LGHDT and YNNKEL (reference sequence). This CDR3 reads CASSQEDPRVTGLNTEAFF. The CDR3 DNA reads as TGTGCCAGCAGCCAAGAGGATCCCCGAGTTACAGGATTGAACACTGAAGCTTTCTTT.

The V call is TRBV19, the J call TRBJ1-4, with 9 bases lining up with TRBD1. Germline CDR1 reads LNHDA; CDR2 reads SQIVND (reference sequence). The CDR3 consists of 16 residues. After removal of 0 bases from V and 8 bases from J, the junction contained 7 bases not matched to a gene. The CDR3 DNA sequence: TGTGCCAGTAGTATAGAGACCGGGACAGGGAACGAAAAACTGTTTTTT. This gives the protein CASSIETGTGNEKLFF.

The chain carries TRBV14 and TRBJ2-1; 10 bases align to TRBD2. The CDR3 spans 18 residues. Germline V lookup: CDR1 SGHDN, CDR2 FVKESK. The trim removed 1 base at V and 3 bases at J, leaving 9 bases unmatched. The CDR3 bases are TGTGCCAGCAGCCAAGTTCGGTTAGCGGGGGGTATCTACAATGAGCAGTTCTTC. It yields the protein CASSQVRLAGGIYNEQFF.

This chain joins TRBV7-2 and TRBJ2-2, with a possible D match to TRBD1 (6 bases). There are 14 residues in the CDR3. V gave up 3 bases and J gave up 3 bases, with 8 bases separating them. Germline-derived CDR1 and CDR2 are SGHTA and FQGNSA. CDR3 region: CASSLDRDTGELFF. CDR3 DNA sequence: TGTGCCAGCAGCTTGGACAGAGACACCGGGGAGCTGTTTTTT.

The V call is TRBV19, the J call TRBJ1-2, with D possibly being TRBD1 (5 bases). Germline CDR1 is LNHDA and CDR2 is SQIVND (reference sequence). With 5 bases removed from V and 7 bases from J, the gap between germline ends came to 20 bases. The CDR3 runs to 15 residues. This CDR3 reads CASSAQGASMAGYTF. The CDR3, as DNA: TGTGCCAGTAGTGCCCAGGGTGCCTCGATGGCTGGCTACACCTTC.